A few counts support the clone carrying this T cell receptor beta chain. This specimen belongs to a study of control samples from healthy donors and cancer patients. Method: immunoSEQ multiplex PCR; TCRdb's copy keeps in-frame clones and lacks some. The sample shows approximately 52,000 clones, 88% of them seen only once. V was shortened by 2 bases and J by 8 bases, with 8 bases between the two germline ends. This CDR3 is 12 amino acids long. Germline-derived CDR1 and CDR2 are SGHDT and YYEEEE. V is TRBV5-6 and J is TRBJ2-4; D remains ambiguous. Sequencing was performed on blood. This receptor was identified in a man aged 50 or older in good health. The CDR3 reads CASSFLSDIQYF. In DNA form, the CDR3 reads TGTGCCAGCAGCTTCTTGAGTGACATTCAGTACTTC.